Given below is one TCR beta chain in context. Germline CDR1 reads LNHDA; CDR2 reads SQIVND (reference sequence). The CDR3 has 13 residues. Trimming pared 4 bases from V and 3 bases from J, leaving 10 bases between. The donors were members of the approximately 130-subject validation cohort (separate from the approximately 670-subject first cohort). Produced via immunoSEQ multiplex PCR; TCRdb's table is partial and in-frame only. This sample has about 130,000 clones, with approximately 91% found just once. These data are taken from a study of cytomegalovirus exposure and HLA in healthy donors. The specimen sequenced was PBMCs. The V and J genes are TRBV19 and TRBJ2-7, with a tentative D call TRBD1 (6 bases). The sequence was collected from a woman aged 18 to 35 in good health and CMV-seronegative. CDR3 sequence reads: CASSTEDSYEQYF. The DNA for the CDR3 is TGTGCCAGTAGTACGGAGGACAGCTACGAGCAGTACTTC.